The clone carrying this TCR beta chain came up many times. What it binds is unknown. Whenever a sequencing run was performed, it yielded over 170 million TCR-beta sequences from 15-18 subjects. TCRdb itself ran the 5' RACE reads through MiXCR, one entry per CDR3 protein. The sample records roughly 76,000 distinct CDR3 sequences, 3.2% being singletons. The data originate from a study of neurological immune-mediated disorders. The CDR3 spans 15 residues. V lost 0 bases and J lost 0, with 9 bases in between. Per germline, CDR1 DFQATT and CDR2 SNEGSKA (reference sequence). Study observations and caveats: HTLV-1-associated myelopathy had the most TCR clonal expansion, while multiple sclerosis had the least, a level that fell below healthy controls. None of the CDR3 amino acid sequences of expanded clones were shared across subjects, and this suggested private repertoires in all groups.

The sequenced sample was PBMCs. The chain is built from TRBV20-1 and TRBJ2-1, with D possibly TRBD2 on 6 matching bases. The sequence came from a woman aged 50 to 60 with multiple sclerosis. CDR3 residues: CSARDNGGSYNEQFF. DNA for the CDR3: TGCAGTGCTAGAGATAACGGGGGCTCCTACAATGAGCAGTTCTTC.